This TCR beta chain was sequenced during a study of early T cells in non-severe SARS-CoV-2 infection (dated by TCRdb to about 2021). Regarding the complete study: Bulk RNA from unsorted whole blood was used for TCR sequencing, so alpha and beta chains could not be paired.

Library generation was performed with 5' RACE. Sequencing took place on a NextSeq 500. In the TCR library protocol, unique molecular identifiers were attached to individual cDNA molecules to correct for PCR bias and sequencing error. TCR alpha and beta chains were both sequenced, and the abundances of alpha and beta sequences in each sample were closely correlated with each other. Per the original workflow: Decombinator V4 was used to perform V gene, J gene and CDR3 annotation of TCR sequences. TCRs were defined as expanded if a significant change between any two time points was detected under a Poisson model with p below 0.0001. TCR abundances were normalised to the total number of TCRs sequenced per sample and expressed as counts per million. TRAV1-2 paired with TRAJ12, TRAJ20 or TRAJ33 defined MAIT TCRs, while TRAV10 paired with TRAJ18 defined iNKT TCRs. VDJdb, accessed 1 November 2021, was searched for CMV, EBV and SARS-CoV-2 annotated TCRs, excluding TCRs annotated for multiple antigens. In-frame beta chains were kept once TCRdb had trimmed the public reads at Q25 with fastp and called clones with MiXCR. Rows are combined by CDR3 protein, so each entry shows the most common genes and DNA. The V and J calls, along with clone size, are taken from TCRdb and not from the paper's own processing. This sample holds 80,000 or so distinct CDR3 sequences; 12% were observed only once. The top ten clones comprise roughly 3.6% of the sample.

For CDR1 and CDR2, the germline V gene lists SGHRS and YFSETQ. V loses 0 bases at its end and J loses 5 bases; junction bases beyond the gene matches: 18. Spanning cysteine to phenylalanine, the CDR3 consists of 19 amino acids. The only DNA kept is the CDR3, 57 bases in frame from the first base. The study was a case-control design nested within a healthcare worker cohort in London, UK, with weekly nasopharyngeal swab PCR tests and blood sampling. Between 23 and 31 March 2020, the week of the UK lockdown, healthcare workers were enrolled and then followed up weekly for as long as 16 weeks. Broad study findings and their caveats: VDJdb matching was skewed toward anti-spike CD8 responses and likely underestimated virus-specific expansions, missing private and CD4 specificities.

This clonotype was seen at least ten times. The antigen it recognizes is unknown. No quality values exist for individual bases; no much larger clone is one base distant. This clonotype was obtained from an adult who was a healthcare worker with PCR-confirmed SARS-CoV-2 infection or an uninfected control (not recorded which). The sequence joins TRBV5-1 to TRBJ2-7, and TRBD2 matches 9 of the central bases. The material sequenced was whole blood. For the CDR3, the sequence is CASSLVGPGLASPVDEQYF. The nucleotide sequence is TGCGCCAGCAGCTTGGTAGGCCCAGGACTAGCGAGCCCAGTGGACGAGCAGTACTTC.